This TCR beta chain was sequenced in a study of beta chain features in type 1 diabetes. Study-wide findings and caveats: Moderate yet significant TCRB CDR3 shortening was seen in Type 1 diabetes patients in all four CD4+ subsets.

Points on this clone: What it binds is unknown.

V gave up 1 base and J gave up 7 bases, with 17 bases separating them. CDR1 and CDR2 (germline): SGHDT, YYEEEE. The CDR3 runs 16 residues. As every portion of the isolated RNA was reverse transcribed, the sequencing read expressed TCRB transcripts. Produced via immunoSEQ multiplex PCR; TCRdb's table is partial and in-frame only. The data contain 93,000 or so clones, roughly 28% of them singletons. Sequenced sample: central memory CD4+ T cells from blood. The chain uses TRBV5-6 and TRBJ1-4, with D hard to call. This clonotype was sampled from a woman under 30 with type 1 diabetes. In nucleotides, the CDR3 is TGTGCCAGCAGCTTGTTTCGGGCCGGAGGGAGTGAAAAACTGTTTTTT. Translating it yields CASSLFRAGGSEKLFF.